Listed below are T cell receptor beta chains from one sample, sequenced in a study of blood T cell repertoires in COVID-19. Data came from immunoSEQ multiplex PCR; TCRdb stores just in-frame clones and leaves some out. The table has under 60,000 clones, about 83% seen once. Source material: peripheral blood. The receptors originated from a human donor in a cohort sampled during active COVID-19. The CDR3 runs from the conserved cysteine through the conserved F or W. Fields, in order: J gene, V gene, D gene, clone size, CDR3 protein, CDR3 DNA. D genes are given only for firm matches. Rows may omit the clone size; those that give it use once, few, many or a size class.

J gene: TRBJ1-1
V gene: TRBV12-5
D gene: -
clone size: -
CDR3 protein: CASGLVLQGVTEAFF
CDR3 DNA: TGTGCTAGTGGTTTGGTATTACAGGGCGTCACTGAAGCTTTCTTT

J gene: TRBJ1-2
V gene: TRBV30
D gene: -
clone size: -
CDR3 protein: CAWSGQSAEGYTF
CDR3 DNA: TGTGCCTGGAGCGGACAGTCCGCGGAGGGCTACACCTTC

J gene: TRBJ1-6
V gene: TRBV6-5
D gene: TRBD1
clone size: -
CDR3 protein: CASSRQGNNSPLHF
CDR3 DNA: TGTGCCAGCAGTAGACAGGGGAATAATTCACCCCTCCACTTT

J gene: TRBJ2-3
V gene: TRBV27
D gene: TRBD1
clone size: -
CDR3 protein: CASSLARGRTDTQYF
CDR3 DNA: TGTGCCAGCAGTTTGGCGAGGGGGCGGACAGATACGCAGTATTTT

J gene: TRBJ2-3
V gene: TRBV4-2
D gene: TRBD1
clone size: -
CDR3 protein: CASRPRGGQGQTDTQYF
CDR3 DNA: TGTGCCAGCAGACCGAGAGGGGGACAGGGGCAGACAGATACGCAGTATTTT

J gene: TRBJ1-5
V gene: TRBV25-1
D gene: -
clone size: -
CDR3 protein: CASSESGSQPQHF
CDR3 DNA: TGTGCCAGCAGTGAGTCAGGGTCTCAGCCCCAGCATTTT

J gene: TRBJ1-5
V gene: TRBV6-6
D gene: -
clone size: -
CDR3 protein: CASSSNNQPQHF
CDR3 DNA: TGTGCCAGCAGTTCCAATAATCAGCCCCAGCATTTT

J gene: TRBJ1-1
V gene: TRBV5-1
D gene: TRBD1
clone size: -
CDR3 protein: CASSETDREREAFF
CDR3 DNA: TGCGCCAGCAGCGAAACAGACAGGGAGCGAGAAGCTTTCTTT

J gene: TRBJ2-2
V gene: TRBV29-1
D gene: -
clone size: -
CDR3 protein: CSVVRQNAGELFF
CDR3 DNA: TGCAGCGTTGTTCGACAGAACGCCGGGGAGCTGTTTTTT

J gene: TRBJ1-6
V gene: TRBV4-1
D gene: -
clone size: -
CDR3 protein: CASSQRTGFLGASYNSPLHF
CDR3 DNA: TGCGCCAGCAGCCAACGCACCGGGTTCTTGGGGGCGTCCTATAATTCACCCCTCCACTTT

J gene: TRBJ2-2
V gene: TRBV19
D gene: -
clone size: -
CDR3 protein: CASSSIARNTGELFF
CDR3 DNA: TGTGCCAGTAGTAGCATAGCGAGGAACACCGGGGAGCTGTTTTTT

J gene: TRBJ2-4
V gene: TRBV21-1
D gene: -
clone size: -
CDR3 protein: CASSKAGLAGRWAKNIQYF
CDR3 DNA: TGTGCCAGCAGCAAAGCGGGACTAGCGGGCCGATGGGCCAAAAACATTCAGTACTTC

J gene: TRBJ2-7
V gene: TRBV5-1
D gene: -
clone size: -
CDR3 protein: CASSLWTSYEQYF
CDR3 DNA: TGCGCCAGCAGCTTGTGGACTTCCTACGAGCAGTACTTC

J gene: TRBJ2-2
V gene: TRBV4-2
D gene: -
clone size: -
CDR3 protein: CASSQRQVRGASNTGELFF
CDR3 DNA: TGTGCCAGCAGCCAGAGGCAGGTACGGGGGGCTTCGAACACCGGGGAGCTGTTTTTT

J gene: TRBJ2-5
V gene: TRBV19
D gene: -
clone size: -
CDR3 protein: CASKGEEETQYF
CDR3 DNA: TGTGCCAGTAAGGGGGAAGAAGAGACCCAGTACTTC

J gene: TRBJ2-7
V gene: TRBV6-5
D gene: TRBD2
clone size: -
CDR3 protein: CASSGTSGSREQYF
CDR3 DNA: TGTGCCAGCAGCGGGACTAGCGGAAGTAGGGAGCAGTACTTC

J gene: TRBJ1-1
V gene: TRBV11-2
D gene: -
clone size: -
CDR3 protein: CASRPRRVGGNTEAFF
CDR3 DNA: TGTGCCAGCAGACCACGGCGTGTCGGCGGGAACACTGAAGCTTTCTTT

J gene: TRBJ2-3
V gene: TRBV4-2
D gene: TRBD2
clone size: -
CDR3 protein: CASSQDSGGRSTDTQYF
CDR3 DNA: TGTGCCAGCAGCCAAGATTCCGGCGGGAGAAGCACAGATACGCAGTATTTT

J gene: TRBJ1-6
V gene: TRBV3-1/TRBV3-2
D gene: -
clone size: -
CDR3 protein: CASSPRTVGGSPLHF
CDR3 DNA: TGTGCCAGCAGCCCCCGGACGGTCGGGGGGTCACCCCTCCACTTT

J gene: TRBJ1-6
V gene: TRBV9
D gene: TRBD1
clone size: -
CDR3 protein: CASSLSTGVNSPLHF
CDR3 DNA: TGTGCCAGCAGCCTTTCGACAGGGGTTAATTCACCCCTCCACTTT

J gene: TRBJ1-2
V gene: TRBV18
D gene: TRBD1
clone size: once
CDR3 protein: CASSRGQGYGYTF
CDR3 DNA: TGTGCCAGCTCCCGCGGACAGGGGTATGGCTACACCTTC

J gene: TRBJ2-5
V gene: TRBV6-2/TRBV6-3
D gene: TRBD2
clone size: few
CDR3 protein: CASSYPPGLDRQETQYF
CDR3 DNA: TGTGCCAGCAGTTACCCTCCGGGACTAGACAGGCAAGAGACCCAGTACTTC

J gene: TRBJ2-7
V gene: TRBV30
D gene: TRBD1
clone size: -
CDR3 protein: CASRQGLYEQYF
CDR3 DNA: TGTGCCTCCAGACAGGGCCTTTACGAGCAGTACTTC

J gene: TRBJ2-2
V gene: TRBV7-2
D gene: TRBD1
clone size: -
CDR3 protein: CASSGTATQGSGELFF
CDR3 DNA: TGTGCCAGCAGCGGGACAGCCACTCAGGGGAGCGGGGAGCTGTTTTTT

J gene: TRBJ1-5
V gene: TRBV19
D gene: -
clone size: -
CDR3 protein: CAAEQGRNQPQHF
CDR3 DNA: TGTGCCGCTGAACAGGGAAGAAACCAGCCCCAGCATTTT

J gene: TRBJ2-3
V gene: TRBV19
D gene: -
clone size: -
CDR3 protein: CASSRIGSTDTQYF
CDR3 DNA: TGTGCCAGTAGTAGGATCGGGAGCACAGATACGCAGTATTTT

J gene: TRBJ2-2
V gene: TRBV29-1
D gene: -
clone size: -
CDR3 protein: CSVALTGELFF
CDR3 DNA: TGCAGCGTTGCCTTGACCGGGGAGCTGTTTTTT

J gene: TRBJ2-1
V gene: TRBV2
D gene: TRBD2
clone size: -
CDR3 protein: CASSPRSGVGAEQFF
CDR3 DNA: TGTGCCAGCAGTCCTCGTAGCGGGGTTGGTGCTGAGCAGTTCTTC

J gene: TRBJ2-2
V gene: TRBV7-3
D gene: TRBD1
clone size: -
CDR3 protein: CASSLYGDSAHGELFF
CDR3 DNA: TGTGCCAGCAGCTTATATGGGGACAGTGCGCACGGGGAGCTGTTTTTT

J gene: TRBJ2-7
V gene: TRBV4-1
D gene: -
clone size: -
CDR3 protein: CASSQDRAGSYEQYF
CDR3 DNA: TGCGCCAGCAGCCAAGATCGGGCAGGGTCTTACGAGCAGTACTTC

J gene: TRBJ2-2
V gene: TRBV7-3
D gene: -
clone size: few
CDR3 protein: CASSPGTGELFF
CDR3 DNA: TGTGCCAGCAGCCCGGGGACCGGGGAGCTGTTTTTT

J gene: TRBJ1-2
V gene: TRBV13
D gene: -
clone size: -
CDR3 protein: CASSWGPSNYGYTF
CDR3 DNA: TGTGCCAGCAGCTGGGGCCCTTCGAACTATGGCTACACCTTC

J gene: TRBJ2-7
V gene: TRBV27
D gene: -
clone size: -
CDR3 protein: CASRKHYEQYF
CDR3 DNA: TGTGCCAGCAGGAAACACTACGAGCAGTACTTC

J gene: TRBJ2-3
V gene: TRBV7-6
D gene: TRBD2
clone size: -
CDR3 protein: CASSLAVTSGGFTDTQYF
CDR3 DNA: TGTGCCAGCAGCTTAGCGGTGACTAGCGGGGGGTTCACAGATACGCAGTATTTT

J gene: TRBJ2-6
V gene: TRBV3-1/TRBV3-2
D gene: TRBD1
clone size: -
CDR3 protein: CASSRGTASSGANVLTF
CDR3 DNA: TGTGCCAGCAGCCGTGGGACAGCTAGCTCTGGGGCCAACGTCCTGACTTTC

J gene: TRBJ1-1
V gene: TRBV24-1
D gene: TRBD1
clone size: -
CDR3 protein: CATSRRDRKNTEAFF
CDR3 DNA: TGTGCCACCAGCCGTCGGGACAGAAAGAACACTGAAGCTTTCTTT

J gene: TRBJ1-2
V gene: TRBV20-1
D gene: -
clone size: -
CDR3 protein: CSPGVGYGYTF
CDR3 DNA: TGCAGTCCCGGGGTAGGCTATGGCTACACCTTC

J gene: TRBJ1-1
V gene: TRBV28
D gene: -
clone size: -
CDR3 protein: CASNPYGGIFSNRAFF
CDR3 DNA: TGTGCCAGCAATCCTTATGGGGGGATTTTTTCCAACCGAGCTTTCTTT

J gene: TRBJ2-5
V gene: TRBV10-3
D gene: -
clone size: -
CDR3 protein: CAIKQEETQYF
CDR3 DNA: TGTGCCATCAAACAAGAAGAGACCCAGTACTTC

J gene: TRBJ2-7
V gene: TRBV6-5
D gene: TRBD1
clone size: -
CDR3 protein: CATQGAPGLYEQYF
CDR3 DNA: TGTGCCACCCAGGGGGCTCCGGGGCTCTACGAGCAGTACTTC

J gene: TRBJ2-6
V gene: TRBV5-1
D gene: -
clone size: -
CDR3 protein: CASSLLSSGANVLTF
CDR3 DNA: TGCGCCAGCAGCTTGCTTAGCTCTGGGGCCAACGTCCTGACTTTC

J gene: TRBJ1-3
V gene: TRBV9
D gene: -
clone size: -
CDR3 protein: CASSVVESYSGNTIYF
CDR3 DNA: TGTGCCAGCAGCGTAGTTGAGTCTTACTCTGGAAACACCATATATTTT

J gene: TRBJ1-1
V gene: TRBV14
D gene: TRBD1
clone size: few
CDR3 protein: CASSLGQTFNTEAFF
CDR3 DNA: TGTGCCAGCAGCCTGGGACAGACCTTTAACACTGAAGCTTTCTTT

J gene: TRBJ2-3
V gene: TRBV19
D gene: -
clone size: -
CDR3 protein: CASRAAQGNSDTQYF
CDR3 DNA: TGTGCCAGTAGAGCTGCTCAGGGGAATTCAGATACGCAGTATTTT

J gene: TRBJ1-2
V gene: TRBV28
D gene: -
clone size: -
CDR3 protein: CASTPAGTNYGYTF
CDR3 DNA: TGTGCCAGCACCCCAGCCGGGACTAACTATGGCTACACCTTC

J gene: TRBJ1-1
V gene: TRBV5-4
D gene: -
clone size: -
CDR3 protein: CASSLGGWRAPEAFF
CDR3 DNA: TGTGCCAGCAGCTTGGGAGGATGGAGGGCCCCTGAAGCTTTCTTT

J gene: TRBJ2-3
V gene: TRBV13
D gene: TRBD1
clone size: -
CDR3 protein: CASSEDRGRVLHTQYF
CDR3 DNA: TGTGCCAGCAGCGAGGACAGGGGGCGAGTTCTCCATACGCAGTATTTT

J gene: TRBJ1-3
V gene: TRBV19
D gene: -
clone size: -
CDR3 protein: CASSTVGAGNTIYF
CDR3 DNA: TGTGCCAGTAGTACCGTCGGGGCTGGAAACACCATATATTTT

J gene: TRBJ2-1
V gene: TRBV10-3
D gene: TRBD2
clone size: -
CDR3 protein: CAISEWGIGLAGGNEQFF
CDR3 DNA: TGTGCCATCAGTGAGTGGGGTATAGGACTAGCGGGTGGTAATGAGCAGTTCTTC